Listed here is a single TCR beta chain. No antigen is known for it. This entry belongs to a study of T cell responses to AZD1222 COVID-19 vaccine. Here immunoSEQ multiplex PCR was the method, and the copy in TCRdb shows in-frame clones only, minus some. The sample carries 130,000 or so clones, nearly 95% recorded once. General study findings and limits: Following two doses of AZD1222, Spike-specific TCR breadth and depth rose. Just a handful of people given AZD1222 tested seropositive at baseline. Mostly white British, mostly female donors; authors suggested clonal diversity may be underestimated.

Trimming shortened V by 1 base and J by 1 base, and 8 bases separated the two germline ends. Germline CDR1 and CDR2: SGHNT and YYREEE (reference sequence). The CDR3 extends over 15 amino acids. This chain links TRBV5-4 with TRBJ2-2, with a tentative D call TRBD1 (5 bases). The sample consisted of peripheral blood, taken on day 0 of AZD1222 vaccination. This receptor was obtained from an adult in good health. CDR3 DNA sequence: TGTGCCAGCAGCTTGTCCCAGGGGAACACCGGGGAGCTGTTTTTT. Protein sequence: CASSLSQGNTGELFF.